This T cell receptor (beta chain) was retrieved from a study of human T cells and chemical hapten exposure. Unique molecular identifiers were attached to individual cDNA molecules during library preparation. TCRdb re-called the 5' RACE reads through MiXCR, storing one row per CDR3 protein. The repertoire holds about 81,000 distinct CDR3 sequences, 7.7% seen once, with 2% to 2.5% in the top ten. Whole blood that had not been fractionated was the source of extracted total RNA. Whole-study results and caveats: TCRs above 1 in 1000 frequency stayed constant with DPC sensitization.

This clonotype turned up a few times. Antigen unknown. This TCR derives from a male donor in good health.

CDR3 sequence (DNA): TGCAGTGCTAGATACTCGGACAGGGGGCCTGAGCAGTTCTTC. It specifies CSARYSDRGPEQFF. The rearrangement links TRBV20-1 to TRBJ2-1; 11 bases line up with TRBD1. This CDR3 is 14 amino acids long. V was pared by 2 bases and J by 9 bases, with 6 bases of the junction left unmatched. Germline CDR1 is DFQATT and CDR2 is SNEGSKA (reference sequence).